One and the same sample provided the 26 T cell receptor beta chains below, sequenced in a study of cytomegalovirus exposure and HLA in healthy donors (dated by TCRdb to between 2016 and 2019). Libraries were prepared through the immunoSEQ multiplex PCR assay. A mixture of 60 forward primers for TCR Vbeta segments and 13 reverse primers for TCR Jbeta segments was used in the multiplex PCR. The table was pulled from immuneACCESS by TCRdb, which kept in-frame rearrangements only. Such tables lose some clones; where checked, under half of the loss comes from unresolved V genes, and the rest has no known cause. The sample table shows 80,000 to 95,000 clones, and around 81% are seen once. The ten largest clonotypes hold less than 6.5% of the sample. Sequences were obtained from PBMCs. Every receptor here comes from a man between 18 and 29 years old in good health and CMV-seropositive.

This chain uses TRBV18 with TRBJ1-2, with 7 positions matching TRBD1. The CDR3 covers 16 residues. V shed 3 bases, J shed 6 bases, and the junction held 13 bases outside the gene matches. Germline assignment: CDR1 KGHSH and CDR2 LQKENI. CDR3 in DNA: TGTGCCAGCTCACCGGTCTCGCCCGACAGGGCCAATGGCTACACCTTC. Its translation: CASSPVSPDRANGYTF.

The rearrangement links TRBV28 to TRBJ1-1; D is possibly TRBD1 (6 bases). Germline loops: CDR1 MDHEN, CDR2 SYDVKM. This CDR3 is 14 amino acids long. The V gene lost 6 bases and the J gene lost 3 bases, with 14 bases spanning the gap. The CDR3 sequence is CASSLNDRYTEAFF. The DNA of the CDR3 is TGTGCCAGCAGCCTTAACGACAGGTACACTGAAGCTTTCTTT. The entire variable domain, with the rest obtained from reference TRBV28 and TRBJ1-1, is as follows: DVKVTQSSRYLVKRTGEKVFLECVQDMDHENMFWYRQDPGLGLRLIYFSYDVKMKEKGDIPEGYSVSREKKERFSLILESASTNQTSMYLCASSLNDRYTEAFFGQGTRLTVV.

The rearrangement joins TRBV10-3 to TRBJ1-1, with TRBD1 as a possible D gene (6 bases). Trimming removed 8 bases from V and 0 bases from J, with 10 bases in between. Per germline, CDR1 ENHRY and CDR2 SYGVKD. The CDR3 sequence is 13 residues long. This CDR3 is CAIQGRMNTEAFF. CDR3 sequence (DNA): TGTGCCATCCAGGGGCGGATGAACACTGAAGCTTTCTTT.

The CDR3: CATRGDGSLDTQYF. The CDR3 region has the DNA TGTGCCACCAGGGGAGACGGGAGTCTCGATACGCAGTATTTT. The chain links TRBV10-3 to TRBJ2-3, with D possibly called TRBD1 or TRBD2 (6 bases each). CDR1 is ENHRY, CDR2 SYGVKD, per germline. V gave up 10 bases and J gave up 6 bases, with 20 bases separating them. The CDR3 consists of 14 residues.

This chain joins TRBV7-6 and TRBJ2-1; a possible D gene is TRBD2 (7 bases). V was clipped by 5 bases and J by 5 bases, with 19 bases between them. This CDR3 has 16 residues. Per the germline V gene, CDR1 is SGHVS and CDR2 is FNYEAQ. The CDR3 sequence is CASSRGGGGAHNEQFF. The CDR3 DNA follows: TGTGCCAGCAGCAGGGGCGGAGGGGGGGCACACAATGAGCAGTTCTTC.

The V call is TRBV18, the J call TRBJ2-1; 7 nucleotides align to TRBD2. CDR1 is KGHSH and CDR2 is LQKENI in the germline V gene. The CDR3 covers 14 residues. The J segment lost 5 bases and the V segment lost 3 bases, leaving 4 bases of the junction unmatched. CDR3: CASSPVGGDNEQFF. In nucleotides, the CDR3 is TGTGCCAGCTCACCGGTGGGAGGGGACAATGAGCAGTTCTTC.

J is TRBJ2-5 and V is TRBV5-1; D possibly corresponds to TRBD1 (6 bases). The CDR3 spans 15 residues. V gave up 5 bases and J gave up 3 bases, with 17 bases separating them. Per germline, CDR1 SGHRS and CDR2 YFSETQ. The CDR3 loop is CASSFGQILEETQYF. CDR3 bases: TGCGCCAGCAGTTTTGGACAGATTCTCGAAGAGACCCAGTACTTC.

The rearrangement joins TRBV15 to TRBJ2-3, with TRBD2 as a possible D gene (7 bases). CDR3 size: 14 residues. V dropped 7 bases and J dropped 6 bases, with 17 bases sitting between them. The germline V gene encodes CDR1 LNHNV and CDR2 YYDKDF (reference sequence). CDR3 loop: CATNRELGGDTQYF. The CDR3 DNA reads TGTGCCACCAACAGGGAGCTCGGGGGGGATACGCAGTATTTT. The variable domain in full, with the rest retrieved from reference TRBV15 and TRBJ2-3, is DAMVIQNPRYQVTQFGKPVTLSCSQTLNHNVMYWYQQKSSQAPKLLFHYYDKDFNNEADTPDNFQSRRPNTSFCFLDIRSPGLGDTAMYLCATNRELGGDTQYFGPGTRLTVL.

The CDR3: CASRDRTYEQYF. The CDR3, as DNA: TGTGCCAGCAGAGACAGAACCTACGAGCAGTACTTC. This chain joins TRBV6-5 and TRBJ2-7; TRBD1 is a possible D gene (5 bases). Trimming shortened V by 6 bases and J by 2 bases, and 8 bases separated the two germline ends. The CDR3 contains 12 residues. The germline CDR1 and CDR2 sequences are MNHEY and SVGAGI.

Only a few counts were recorded for this clone. V and J are TRBV10-2 and TRBJ2-1; 9 bases match TRBD2. The germline CDR1 and CDR2 sequences are WSHSY and SAAADI. There are 17 residues in the CDR3. Germline trimming cut 3 bases from V and 6 bases from J; bases unmatched to any gene: 12. CDR3 coding DNA: TGCGCCAGCAGTGATCGAGTTTCGACTAGCGGACTCAATGAGCAGTTCTTC. Protein sequence: CASSDRVSTSGLNEQFF.

The chain joins TRBV7-8 to TRBJ1-5, with D perhaps TRBD1 (5 bases). The CDR3 totals 13 residues. Trimming removed 5 bases from V and 5 bases from J, with 10 bases in between. Germline CDR1 SGHVS, CDR2 FQNEAQ. Here the CDR3 reads CASSHRNHQPQHF. The CDR3 DNA follows: TGTGCCAGCAGCCACAGGAACCATCAGCCCCAGCATTTT.

V and J are TRBV6-1 and TRBJ2-3; D is possibly TRBD1 (6 bases). Germline CDR1 and CDR2: MNHNS and SASEGT. Deletions cut 5 bases from V and 3 bases from J, with 15 bases between. The CDR3 spans 15 residues. This chain's CDR3 is CASSHRVVRTDTQYF. As DNA, the CDR3 is TGTGCCAGCAGTCACAGGGTAGTGAGGACAGATACGCAGTATTTT.

The chain carries TRBV4-2 and TRBJ2-3; 8 nucleotides line up with TRBD2. This CDR3 region has 19 residues. V gave up 0 bases and J gave up 1 base; unmatched junction bases: 12. CDR1 and CDR2 (germline): LGHNA, YNFKEQ. CDR3 nucleotide sequence: TGTGCCAGCAGCCAAGAGAGGGGTAGCGGGAAACTGGGCACAGATACGCAGTATTTT. It encodes CASSQERGSGKLGTDTQYF.

The chain couples TRBV5-4 to TRBJ2-7, with D uncertain. Germline V gene lookup returns CDR1 SGHNT and CDR2 YYREEE (reference sequence). The CDR3 loop spans 13 amino acids. V lost 4 bases, J lost 0 bases, and 8 bases lay in between. CDR3 nucleotide sequence: TGTGCCAGCAGCACCTACTTCTCCTACGAGCAGTACTTC. The encoded protein is CASSTYFSYEQYF.

The chain has TRBV7-9 and TRBJ1-4, with D maybe TRBD1 (5 bases). CDR1 is SEHNR, CDR2 FQNEAQ, per germline (reference sequence). Trimming stripped 5 bases from V and 7 bases from J, with 14 bases between. The CDR3 covers 14 residues. The CDR3 sequence is CASSLNQGTEKLFF. The CDR3 DNA sequence: TGTGCCAGCAGCCTAAATCAGGGAACTGAAAAACTGTTTTTT. Full variable domain (remainder filled in from reference TRBV7-9 and TRBJ1-4): DTGVSQNPRHKITKRGQNVTFRCDPISEHNRLYWYRQTLGQGPEFLTYFQNEAQLEKSRLLSDRFSAERPKGSFSTLEIQRTEQGDSAMYLCASSLNQGTEKLFFGSGTQLSVL.

This chain connects TRBV5-1 to TRBJ1-5; TRBD1 is a possible D gene (5 bases). Trimming stripped 0 bases from V and 0 bases from J, with 7 bases between. Per the germline V gene, CDR1 is SGHRS and CDR2 is YFSETQ. The CDR3 sequence is 15 residues long. CDR3 amino acids: CASSLGQSSNQPQHF. The CDR3 DNA is TGCGCCAGCAGCTTGGGACAGTCTAGCAATCAGCCCCAGCATTTT.

This chain connects TRBV7-2 to TRBJ1-1, with D perhaps matching TRBD1 (6 bases). The length of the CDR3 is 14 residues. Trimming shortened V by 0 bases and J by 5 bases, and 10 bases separated the two germline ends. The V gene's germline CDR1 is SGHTA and CDR2 FQGNSA. CDR3 DNA: TGTGCCAGCAGCTTAGCGGCCAGGGGAACTGAAGCTTTCTTT. This sequence encodes CASSLAARGTEAFF.

The J gene is TRBJ1-1, the V gene TRBV7-9; D is possibly TRBD1 (5 bases). The CDR3 contains 14 residues. CDR1 SEHNR and CDR2 FQNEAQ come from the germline V gene (reference sequence). The V end was cut by 5 bases, the J end by 1 base, with 11 bases between. In nucleotides, the CDR3 is TGTGCCAGCAGCCGACAGTTCCCGAACACTGAAGCTTTCTTT. Encoded protein: CASSRQFPNTEAFF.

This clone came up once. This chain uses TRBV9 with TRBJ2-5; no clear D. This CDR3 contains 14 residues. V was pared by 0 bases and J by 4 bases, with 10 bases between. The V gene's germline CDR1 is SGDLS and CDR2 YYNGEE. The CDR3 spells CASSVATSGETQYF. The CDR3 DNA reads as TGTGCCAGCAGCGTAGCTACATCAGGAGAGACCCAGTACTTC.

This clone was counted between two and nine times. The rearrangement uses TRBV4-2 and TRBJ1-1, with 7 bases that match TRBD1. Germline assignment: CDR1 LGHNA and CDR2 YNFKEQ. The CDR3 is 16 amino acids. After removal of 4 bases from V and 1 base from J, the junction contained 9 bases not matched to a gene. In nucleotides, the CDR3 is TGTGCCAGCAGCCCTTCCGTGGGACAGACGAACACTGAAGCTTTCTTT. Amino acid sequence: CASSPSVGQTNTEAFF.

The chain employs TRBV29-1 and TRBJ1-1; TRBD1 is a possible D gene (5 bases). The V end was cut by 4 bases, the J end by 4 bases, with 10 bases between. The CDR3 consists of 12 residues. The germline gives CDR1 SQVTM, CDR2 ANQGSEA. CDR3 in DNA: TGCAGCGTTGGGAGGGACGGCACTGAAGCTTTCTTT. It translates to CSVGRDGTEAFF.

J is TRBJ2-3 and V is TRBV4-2; TRBD2 agrees at 12 bases. V was clipped by 4 bases and J by 5 bases; unmatched bases: 16. The CDR3 length is 19 residues. CDR1 is LGHNA and CDR2 is YNFKEQ in the germline V gene. The CDR3 nucleotides read TGTGCCAGCAGCCCACAGCTCCTAGCGGGAGGGCCCTCTTTAGATACGCAGTATTTT. Protein product: CASSPQLLAGGPSLDTQYF.

This chain joins TRBV11-1 and TRBJ2-1; 7 positions match TRBD2. Per germline, CDR1 SGHAT and CDR2 FQDESV (reference sequence). V was pared by 6 bases and J by 4 bases, with 6 bases of the junction left unmatched. This CDR3 has 14 amino acids. The CDR3 DNA follows: TGTGCCAGCAGTCTGGGAGGGTCGTACAATGAGCAGTTCTTC. As protein: CASSLGGSYNEQFF. The variable domain in full, with the rest retrieved from reference TRBV11-1 and TRBJ2-1, is EAEVAQSPRYKITEKSQAVAFWCDPISGHATLYWYRQILGQGPELLVQFQDESVVDDSQLPKDRFSAERLKGVDSTLKIQPAELGDSAMYLCASSLGGSYNEQFFGPGTRLTVL.

In its sample, this clone was seen a few times. This rearrangement joins TRBV10-1 to TRBJ1-4; tentative D call: TRBD1 (5 bases). The CDR3 has 13 residues. Germline CDR1 is WNHNN and CDR2 is SYGVQD (reference sequence). V gave up 6 bases and J gave up 4 bases, with 9 bases separating them. CDR3 amino acids: CASRGAVNEKLFF. CDR3 in DNA: TGCGCCAGCAGAGGGGCCGTTAATGAAAAACTGTTTTTT.

J is TRBJ2-5 and V is TRBV19, with D maybe TRBD2 (5 bases). Germline V gene lookup returns CDR1 LNHDA and CDR2 SQIVND (reference sequence). This CDR3 has 13 amino acids. The V end was cut by 6 bases, the J end by 5 bases, with 13 bases between. CDR3 loop: CASSPGGRETQYF. The DNA of the CDR3 is TGTGCCAGTAGCCCCGGAGGAAGGGAGACCCAGTACTTC.

The chain links TRBV6-5 to TRBJ2-2; 7 positions match TRBD2. CDR1 and CDR2 (germline): MNHEY, SVGAGI. The CDR3 is 15 amino acids. V was clipped by 8 bases and J by 7 bases; unmatched bases: 13. CDR3 amino acids: CASRRDYRTDGELFF. The CDR3, as DNA: TGTGCCAGCCGGAGGGACTATCGGACTGACGGGGAGCTGTTTTTT.